This note documents a single T cell receptor beta chain sequence. The sample belongs to a study of CXCR3-negative and CXCR3-positive naive CD8 T cells. Germline assignment: CDR1 MNHNY and CDR2 SVGAGI (reference sequence). This CDR3 is built from 12 residues. Each TRB cDNA library was prepared by 5' RACE (with UMI labels). No DNA is given; TCRdb re-called the 5' RACE reads and lists each CDR3 protein once. The listing contains some 130,000 distinct CDR3 sequences. The specimen was naive CXCR3- CD8+ T cells from blood. Subset denoted: CD45RO-CCR7+CD27+CD95- naive CD8+ T cells lacking CXCR3 (TNR3-). This clonotype was obtained from a human donor in good health. Some clones in this sample may be carry-over from other donors' samples. This sequence joins TRBV6-6 and TRBJ2-5. CDR3 protein: CASSQPFETQYF.